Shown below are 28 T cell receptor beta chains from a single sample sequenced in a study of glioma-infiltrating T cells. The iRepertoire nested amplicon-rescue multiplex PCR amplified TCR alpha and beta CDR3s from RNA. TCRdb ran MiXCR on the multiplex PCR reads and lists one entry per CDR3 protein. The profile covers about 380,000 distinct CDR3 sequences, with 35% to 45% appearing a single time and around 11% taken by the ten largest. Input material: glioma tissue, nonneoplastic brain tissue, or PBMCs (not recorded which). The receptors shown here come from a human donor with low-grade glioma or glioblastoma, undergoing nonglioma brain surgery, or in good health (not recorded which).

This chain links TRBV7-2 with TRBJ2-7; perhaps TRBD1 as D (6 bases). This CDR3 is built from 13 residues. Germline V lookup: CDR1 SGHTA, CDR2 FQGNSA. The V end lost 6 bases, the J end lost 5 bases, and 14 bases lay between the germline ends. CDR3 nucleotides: TGTGCCAGCAGAGTTACAGGGAACCACGAGCAGTACTTC. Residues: CASRVTGNHEQYF.

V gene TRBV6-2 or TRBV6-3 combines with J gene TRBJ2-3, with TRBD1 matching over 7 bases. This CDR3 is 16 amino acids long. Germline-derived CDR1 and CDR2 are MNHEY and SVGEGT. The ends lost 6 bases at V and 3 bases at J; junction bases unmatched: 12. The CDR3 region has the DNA TGTGCCAGCAGCTTGCAAGGGGGCCGGAGGACAGATACGCAGTATTTT. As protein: CASSLQGGRRTDTQYF.

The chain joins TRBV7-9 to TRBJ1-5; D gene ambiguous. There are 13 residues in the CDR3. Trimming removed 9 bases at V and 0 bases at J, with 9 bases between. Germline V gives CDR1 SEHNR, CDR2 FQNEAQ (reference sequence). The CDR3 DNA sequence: TGTGCCAGTGGTAAAGATAGCAATCAGCCCCAGCATTTT. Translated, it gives CASGKDSNQPQHF.

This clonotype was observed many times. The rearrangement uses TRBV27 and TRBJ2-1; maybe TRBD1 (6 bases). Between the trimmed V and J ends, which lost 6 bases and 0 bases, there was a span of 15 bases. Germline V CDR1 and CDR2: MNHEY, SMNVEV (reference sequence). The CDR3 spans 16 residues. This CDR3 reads CASSSTGFGSYNEQFF. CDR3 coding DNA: TGTGCCAGCAGCTCTACAGGGTTCGGCTCCTACAATGAGCAGTTCTTC.

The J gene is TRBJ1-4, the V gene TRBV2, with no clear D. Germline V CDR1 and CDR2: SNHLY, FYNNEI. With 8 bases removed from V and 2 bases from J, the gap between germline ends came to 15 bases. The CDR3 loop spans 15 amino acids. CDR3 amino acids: CASLAGDRTNEKLFF. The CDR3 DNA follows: TGTGCCAGCCTCGCCGGGGATAGGACTAATGAAAAACTGTTTTTT.

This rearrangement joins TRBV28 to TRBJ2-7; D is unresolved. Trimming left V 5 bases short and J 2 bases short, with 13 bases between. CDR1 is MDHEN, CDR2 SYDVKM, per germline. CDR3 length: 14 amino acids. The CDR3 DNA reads TGTGCCAGCAGTCCGAATATTGAAACCTACGAGCAGTACTTC. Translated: CASSPNIETYEQYF.

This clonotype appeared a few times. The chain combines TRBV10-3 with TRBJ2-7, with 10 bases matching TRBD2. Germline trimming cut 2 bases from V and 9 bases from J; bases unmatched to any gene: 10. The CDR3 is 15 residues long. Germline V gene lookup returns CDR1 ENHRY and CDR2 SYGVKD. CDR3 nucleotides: TGTGCCATCAGTGAGGCGACTAGCGGGTTAGAATTGCAGTACTTC. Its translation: CAISEATSGLELQYF.

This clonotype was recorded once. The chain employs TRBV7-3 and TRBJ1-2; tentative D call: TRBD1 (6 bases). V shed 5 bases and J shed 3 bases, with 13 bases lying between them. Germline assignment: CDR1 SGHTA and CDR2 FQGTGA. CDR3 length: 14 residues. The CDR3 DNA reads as TGTGCCAGCAGCCCAAACGGGGGCGACTATGGCTACACCTTC. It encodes CASSPNGGDYGYTF. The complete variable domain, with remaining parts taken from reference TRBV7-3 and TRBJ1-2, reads GAGVSQTPSNKVTEKGKYVELRCDPISGHTALYWYRQSLGQGPEFLIYFQGTGAADDSGLPNDRFFAVRPEGSVSTLKIQRTERGDSAVYLCASSPNGGDYGYTFGSGTRLTVV.

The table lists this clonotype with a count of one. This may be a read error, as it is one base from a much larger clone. The CDR3 DNA reads as TGTGCCGGCAGGGGTAACGGAGGGCAGTTCTTC. Translating it yields CAGRGNGGQFF. The J gene is TRBJ2-1, the V gene TRBV7-3, with D possibly TRBD1 on 6 matching bases. The CDR3 spans 11 residues. Germline V CDR1 and CDR2: SGHTA, FQGTGA.

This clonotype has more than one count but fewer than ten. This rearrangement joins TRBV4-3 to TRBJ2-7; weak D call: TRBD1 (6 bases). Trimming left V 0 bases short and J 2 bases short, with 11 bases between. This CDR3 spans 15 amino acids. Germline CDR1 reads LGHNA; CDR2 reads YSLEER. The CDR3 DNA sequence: TGCGCCAGCAGCCAAGATAACAGGGCCCCCTACGAGCAGTACTTC. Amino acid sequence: CASSQDNRAPYEQYF.

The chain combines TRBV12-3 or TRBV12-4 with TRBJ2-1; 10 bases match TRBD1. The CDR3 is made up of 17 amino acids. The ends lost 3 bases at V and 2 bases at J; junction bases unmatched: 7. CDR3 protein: CASSFGGQGLAYNEQFF. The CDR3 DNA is TGTGCCAGCAGTTTCGGGGGACAGGGGCTCGCCTACAATGAGCAGTTCTTC.

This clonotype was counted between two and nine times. The CDR3 loop reads CASSWTPNSNQPQHF. CDR3 in DNA: TGTGCCAGCAGTTGGACACCAAATAGCAATCAGCCCCAGCATTTT. The chain couples TRBV28 to TRBJ1-5, with a possible D match to TRBD1 (5 bases). Germline-derived CDR1 and CDR2 are MDHEN and SYDVKM. The CDR3 length is 15 residues. V was trimmed by 4 bases and J by 0 bases, leaving 10 bases between them.

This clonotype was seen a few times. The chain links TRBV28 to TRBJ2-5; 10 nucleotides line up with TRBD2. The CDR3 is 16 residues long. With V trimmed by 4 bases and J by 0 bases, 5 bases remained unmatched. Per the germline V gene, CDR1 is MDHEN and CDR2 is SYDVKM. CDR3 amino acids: CASSSLLAGYQETQYF. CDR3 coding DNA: TGTGCCAGCAGTTCCCTACTAGCGGGGTACCAAGAGACCCAGTACTTC. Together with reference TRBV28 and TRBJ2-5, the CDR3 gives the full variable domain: DVKVTQSSRYLVKRTGEKVFLECVQDMDHENMFWYRQDPGLGLRLIYFSYDVKMKEKGDIPEGYSVSREKKERFSLILESASTNQTSMYLCASSSLLAGYQETQYFGPGTRLLVL.

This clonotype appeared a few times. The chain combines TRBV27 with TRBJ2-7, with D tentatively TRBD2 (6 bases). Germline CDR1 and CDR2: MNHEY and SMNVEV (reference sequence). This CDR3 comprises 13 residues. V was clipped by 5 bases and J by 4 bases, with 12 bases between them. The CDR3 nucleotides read TGTGCCAGCAGTCCCGGGGGAATTTACGAGCAGTACTTC. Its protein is CASSPGGIYEQYF.

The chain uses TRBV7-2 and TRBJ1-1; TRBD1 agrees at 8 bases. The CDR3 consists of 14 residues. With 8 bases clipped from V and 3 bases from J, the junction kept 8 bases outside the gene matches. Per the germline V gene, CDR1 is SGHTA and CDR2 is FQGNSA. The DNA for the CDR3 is TGTGCCAGCGAACAGGGGGGGAGGTACACTGAAGCTTTCTTT. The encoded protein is CASEQGGRYTEAFF.

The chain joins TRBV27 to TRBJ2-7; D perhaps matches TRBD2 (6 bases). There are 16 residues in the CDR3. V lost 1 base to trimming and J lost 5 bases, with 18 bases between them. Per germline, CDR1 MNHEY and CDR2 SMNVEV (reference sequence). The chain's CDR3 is CASSLFARASADEQYF. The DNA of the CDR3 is TGTGCCAGCAGTTTATTTGCGCGGGCTAGCGCTGACGAGCAGTACTTC.

The CDR3 loop is CASSFYGRGYEQYF. CDR3 in DNA: TGTGCCAGCAGCTTTTACGGGAGGGGGTACGAGCAGTACTTC. This chain uses TRBV7-2 with TRBJ2-7, with 8 bases identical to TRBD2. The junction had 5 bases not matched to a gene; V was cut back by 3 bases and J by 4 bases. This CDR3 has 14 residues. CDR1 and CDR2 (germline): SGHTA, FQGNSA.

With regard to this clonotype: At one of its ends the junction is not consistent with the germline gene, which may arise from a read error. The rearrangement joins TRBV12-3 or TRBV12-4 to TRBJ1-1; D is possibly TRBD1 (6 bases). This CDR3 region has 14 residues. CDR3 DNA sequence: TGTGCCAGCAGTTTCCGGGGGGCAGTCACTGAAGCTCTCTTT. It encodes CASSFRGAVTEALF.

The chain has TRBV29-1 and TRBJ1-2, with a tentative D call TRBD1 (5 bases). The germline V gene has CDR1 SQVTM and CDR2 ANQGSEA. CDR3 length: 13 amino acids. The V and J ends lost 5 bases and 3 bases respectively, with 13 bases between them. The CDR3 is CSVITDRDYGYTF. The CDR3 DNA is TGCAGCGTTATAACCGACAGAGACTATGGCTACACCTTC.

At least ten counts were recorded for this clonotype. The CDR3 protein is CASSLDGAVSTEAFF. Here the CDR3 DNA reads TGTGCCAGCAGTCTTGATGGGGCGGTGAGCACTGAAGCTTTCTTT. This rearrangement joins TRBV6-1 to TRBJ1-1; a weak D match, TRBD1 (5 bases). Germline V CDR1 and CDR2: MNHNS, SASEGT. Trimming took off 5 bases at V and 4 bases at J, with 17 bases between the two ends. The CDR3 covers 15 residues.

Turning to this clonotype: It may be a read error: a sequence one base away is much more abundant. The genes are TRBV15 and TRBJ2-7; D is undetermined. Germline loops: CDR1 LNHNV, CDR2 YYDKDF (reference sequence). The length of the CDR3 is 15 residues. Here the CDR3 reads CATRRDLVDSYEQYF. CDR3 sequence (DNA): TGTGCCACCAGGAGAGATCTAGTAGACTCCTACGAGCAGTACTTC.

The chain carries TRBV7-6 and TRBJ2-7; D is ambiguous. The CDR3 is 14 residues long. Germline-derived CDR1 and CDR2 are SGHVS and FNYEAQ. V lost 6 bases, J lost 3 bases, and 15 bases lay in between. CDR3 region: CASSDGLGVYEQYF. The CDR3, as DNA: TGTGCCAGCAGTGACGGCCTTGGAGTCTACGAGCAGTACTTC.

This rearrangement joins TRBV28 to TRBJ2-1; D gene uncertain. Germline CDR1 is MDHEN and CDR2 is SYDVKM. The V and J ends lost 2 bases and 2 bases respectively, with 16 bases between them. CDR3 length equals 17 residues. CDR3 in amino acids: CASSLGPVGSTYNEQFF. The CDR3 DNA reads TGTGCCAGCAGTTTAGGCCCTGTTGGGTCTACCTACAATGAGCAGTTCTTC.

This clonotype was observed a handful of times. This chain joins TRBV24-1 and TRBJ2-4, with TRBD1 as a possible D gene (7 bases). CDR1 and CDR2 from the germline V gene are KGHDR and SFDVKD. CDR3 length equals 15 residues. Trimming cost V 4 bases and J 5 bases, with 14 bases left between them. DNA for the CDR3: TGTGCCACCAGTGAACCCAGGGGGGATCAAAACATTCAGTACTTC. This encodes CATSEPRGDQNIQYF.

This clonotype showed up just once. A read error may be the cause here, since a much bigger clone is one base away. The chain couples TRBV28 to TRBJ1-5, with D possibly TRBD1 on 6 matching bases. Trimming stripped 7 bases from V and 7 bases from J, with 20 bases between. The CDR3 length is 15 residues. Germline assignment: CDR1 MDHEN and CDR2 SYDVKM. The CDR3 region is CASTLLGHGGQPQHF. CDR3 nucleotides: TGTGCCAGCACCCTACTGGGACATGGAGGACAGCCCCAGCATTTT.

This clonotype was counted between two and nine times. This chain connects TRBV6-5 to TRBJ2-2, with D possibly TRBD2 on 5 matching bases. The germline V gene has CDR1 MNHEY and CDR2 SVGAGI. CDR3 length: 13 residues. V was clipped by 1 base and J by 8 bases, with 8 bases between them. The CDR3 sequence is CASSYYGVGELFF. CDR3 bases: TGTGCCAGCAGTTACTACGGGGTGGGGGAGCTGTTTTTT.

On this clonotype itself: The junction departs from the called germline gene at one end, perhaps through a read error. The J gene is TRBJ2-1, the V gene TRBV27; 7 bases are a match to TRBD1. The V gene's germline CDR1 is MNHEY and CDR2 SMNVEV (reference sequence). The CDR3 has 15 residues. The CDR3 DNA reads TGTGCCAGCAGTTTAGGGACAGCATCATATAATGAGAAGTTCTTC. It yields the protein CASSLGTASYNEKFF.

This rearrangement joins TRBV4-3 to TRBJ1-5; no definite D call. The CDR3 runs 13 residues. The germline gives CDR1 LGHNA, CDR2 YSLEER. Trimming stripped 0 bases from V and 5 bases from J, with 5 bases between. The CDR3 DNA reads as TGCGCCAGCAGCCAAGACAGCCATCAGCCCCAGCATTTT. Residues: CASSQDSHQPQHF.